Presented here are 23 T cell receptor beta chains from one specimen sequenced in a study of T-cell memory formation after mild COVID-19. MiXCR, applied by TCRdb to the 5' RACE reads, yields one record per CDR3 protein. Here the sample spans some 300,000 distinct CDR3 sequences, roughly a fifth being singletons. What was sequenced was PBMCs or a T cell subset sorted from them (not recorded which). The receptor source for this set is a man younger than 35 who had mild COVID-19 (a few samples of this study predate the infection). Cell type and time point are not known.

There are a few counts of this clonotype. This chain connects TRBV20-1 to TRBJ2-5, with 9 bases identical to TRBD2. V trimming: 3 bases; J trimming: 5 bases; junction bases outside the gene matches: 7. This CDR3 is built from 14 residues. Germline V CDR1 and CDR2: DFQATT, SNEGSKA (reference sequence). The CDR3, as DNA: TGCAGTGCTAGGAGCGGGGGGACGAAGGAGACCCAGTACTTC. As protein: CSARSGGTKETQYF.

The chain is built from TRBV11-1 and TRBJ2-2, with 9 bases identical to TRBD2. Germline CDR1 reads SGHAT; CDR2 reads FQDESV (reference sequence). This CDR3 has 17 residues. Unmatched junction bases numbered 9, after V lost 0 bases and J lost 7 bases. In DNA, the CDR3 is TGTGCCAGCAGCTTAGCTAGCGGGGGAGCTTATTTCGGGGAGCTGTTTTTT. Amino acids: CASSLASGGAYFGELFF. The whole variable domain, filled in from reference TRBV11-1 and TRBJ2-2, reads EAEVAQSPRYKITEKSQAVAFWCDPISGHATLYWYRQILGQGPELLVQFQDESVVDDSQLPKDRFSAERLKGVDSTLKIQPAELGDSAMYLCASSLASGGAYFGELFFGEGSRLTVL.

This clonotype was detected many times. For the CDR3, the DNA is TGTGCCAGCAGTCTAGGGGTAGGCACAGATACGCAGTATTTT. Translation: CASSLGVGTDTQYF. V is TRBV28 and J is TRBJ2-3, with D tentatively TRBD1 (5 bases). The CDR3 length is 14 residues. Germline loops: CDR1 MDHEN, CDR2 SYDVKM. V was shortened by 5 bases and J by 1 base, with 10 bases between the two germline ends.

In this sample, this clonotype turned up a few times. J is TRBJ2-2 and V is TRBV20-1; 11 positions agree with TRBD2. The V and J ends lost 5 bases and 4 bases, in that order; junction bases with no gene match: 6. There are 15 residues in the CDR3. Germline loops: CDR1 DFQATT, CDR2 SNEGSKA (reference sequence). The CDR3 nucleotides read TGCAGTGCTCGGTATAGCGGGGGGGCCACCGGGGAGCTGTTTTTT. Translating it yields CSARYSGGATGELFF.

This clonotype has ten or more counts. This rearrangement joins TRBV7-2 to TRBJ2-1; weak D call: TRBD2 (5 bases). Trimming took off 1 base at V and 6 bases at J, with 22 bases between the two ends. The CDR3 runs 18 residues. Germline loops: CDR1 SGHTA, CDR2 FQGNSA. CDR3 residues: CASSLVGPAELFSNEQFF. CDR3 DNA: TGTGCCAGCAGCTTAGTTGGTCCAGCGGAGCTATTTTCCAATGAGCAGTTCTTC.

This clonotype occurred a few times. This rearrangement joins TRBV28 to TRBJ1-5, with D possibly TRBD1 on 5 matching bases. The length of the CDR3 is 14 residues. CDR1 is MDHEN, CDR2 SYDVKM, per germline. Between the trimmed V and J ends, which lost 7 bases and 3 bases, there was a span of 13 bases. The CDR3 sequence: CASTFDSPNQPQHF. DNA for the CDR3: TGTGCCAGCACCTTTGACAGCCCCAATCAGCCCCAGCATTTT.

The genes are TRBV24-1 and TRBJ2-3; D tentatively reads TRBD1 or TRBD2 (5 bases each). CDR1 and CDR2 from the germline V gene are KGHDR and SFDVKD. Trimming cost V 5 bases and J 1 base, with 12 bases left between them. The CDR3 is made up of 15 amino acids. CDR3 in DNA: TGTGCCACCAGTGCACGGGGCAGGGGCACAGATACGCAGTATTTT. It yields the protein CATSARGRGTDTQYF.

This clonotype has just a few counts. The chain links TRBV7-2 to TRBJ2-3; D is possibly TRBD1 or TRBD2 (5 bases each). Trimming shortened V by 4 bases and J by 4 bases, and 9 bases separated the two germline ends. This CDR3 region has 13 residues. Germline V gene sequence: CDR1 SGHTA, CDR2 FQGNSA. The CDR3 sequence: CASSYEGPDTQYF. The CDR3 coding sequence is TGTGCCAGCAGCTATGAGGGGCCAGATACGCAGTATTTT.

The V and J genes are TRBV7-2 and TRBJ2-1; 7 positions agree with TRBD1. The CDR3 runs to 14 residues. Trimming at V came to 6 bases and at J to 6 bases, leaving 8 bases not matched to a gene. In germline, CDR1 is SGHTA, CDR2 FQGNSA. As DNA, the CDR3 is TGTGCCAGCAGTTTTCAGGACAGGCTCAATGAGCAGTTCTTC. Residues: CASSFQDRLNEQFF.

This clonotype has just a few counts. CDR3 in amino acids: CASSSPTGGYGYTF. The CDR3 DNA follows: TGCGCCAGCAGCTCCCCGACAGGGGGCTATGGCTACACCTTC. V gene TRBV4-1 combines with J gene TRBJ1-2, with 9 positions matching TRBD1. The CDR3 has 14 amino acids. J was trimmed by 4 bases and V by 5 bases; bases with no gene match: 5. CDR1 and CDR2 from the germline V gene are MGHRA and YSYEKL.

This rearrangement joins TRBV29-1 to TRBJ1-1; 9 bases align to TRBD1. Germline CDR1 reads SQVTM; CDR2 reads ANQGSEA. The V segment lost 6 bases and the J segment 6 bases; nucleotides outside the gene matches: 5. The CDR3 spans 12 residues. CDR3 sequence: CSVGGTGPEAFF. In DNA, the CDR3 is TGCAGCGTAGGAGGGACAGGGCCTGAAGCTTTCTTT.

This clonotype has more than one count but fewer than ten. The rearrangement links TRBV5-1 to TRBJ2-7; TRBD1 matches at 7 bases. V shed 4 bases and J 7 bases; nucleotides not matched to a gene: 8. Germline CDR1 SGHRS, CDR2 YFSETQ. CDR3 size: 13 residues. The CDR3 loop reads CASSRDSWREQYF. The CDR3 bases are TGCGCCAGCAGCCGGGACAGTTGGAGAGAGCAGTACTTC.

The V and J genes are TRBV5-1 and TRBJ2-6; possibly TRBD2 for D (5 bases). There are 16 residues in the CDR3. The ends were cut back, 0 bases at V and 2 bases at J, with 9 bases in the middle. Germline V gene data show CDR1 as SGHRS and CDR2 as YFSETQ. DNA for the CDR3: TGCGCCAGCAGCTTGGTACCCGGGACTGGGGCCAACGTCCTGACTTTC. This translates into CASSLVPGTGANVLTF.

The V gene is TRBV24-1, the J gene TRBJ2-1; TRBD2 is a possible D gene (7 bases). The CDR3 spans 13 residues. Germline CDR1 KGHDR, CDR2 SFDVKD. V lost 9 bases to trimming and J lost 8 bases, with 16 bases between them. CDR3 sequence: CATGGGATDEQFF. The CDR3 DNA follows: TGTGCCACCGGGGGGGGGGCCACCGATGAGCAGTTCTTC.

V gene TRBV7-6 combines with J gene TRBJ2-1; 8 nucleotides match TRBD1. CDR1 is SGHVS and CDR2 is FNYEAQ in the germline V gene. With V trimmed by 4 bases and J by 3 bases, 5 bases remained unmatched. This CDR3 spans 15 amino acids. The CDR3 spells CASSSPGTGYNEQFF. In nucleotides, the CDR3 is TGTGCCAGCAGCTCCCCCGGGACAGGCTACAATGAGCAGTTCTTC.

About this clonotype itself: A much bigger clone sits one base away, suggesting this may be a read error. This chain joins TRBV11-2 and TRBJ2-1; 8 bases are shared with TRBD2. The CDR3 runs to 15 residues. Germline V lookup: CDR1 SGHAT, CDR2 FQNNGV. V was pared by 5 bases and J by 7 bases, with 10 bases of the junction left unmatched. In DNA form, the CDR3 reads TGTGCCAGCAGCCTAGGACGAGCGGGGGCAAATGAGCAGTTCTTC. This encodes CASSLGRAGANEQFF.

This clonotype was seen more than once but under ten times. J is TRBJ2-1 and V is TRBV5-1, with TRBD2 identical over 7 bases. The J segment lost 5 bases and the V segment lost 4 bases, leaving 6 bases of the junction unmatched. There are 14 residues in the CDR3. Germline CDR1 SGHRS, CDR2 YFSETQ. The CDR3 DNA sequence: TGCGCCAGCAGCATTGGGAGGGCAGACAATGAGCAGTTCTTC. Protein sequence: CASSIGRADNEQFF. Together with reference TRBV5-1 and TRBJ2-1, the CDR3 gives the full variable domain: KAGVTQTPRYLIKTRGQQVTLSCSPISGHRSVSWYQQTPGQGLQFLFEYFSETQRNKGNFPGRFSGRQFSNSRSEMNVSTLELGDSALYLCASSIGRADNEQFFGPGTRLTVL.

V usage is TRBV4-1 and J usage is TRBJ1-1; TRBD1 is a possible D gene (5 bases). From germline, CDR1 is MGHRA and CDR2 YSYEKL. Trimming took 0 bases from V and 1 from J, leaving 6 bases between them. The CDR3 length is 14 residues. CDR3 sequence reads: CASSQDDRNTEAFF. The CDR3 DNA is TGCGCCAGCAGCCAAGATGACAGGAACACTGAAGCTTTCTTT.

This chain links TRBV12-3 or TRBV12-4 with TRBJ1-2; no clear D gene. Trimming took 2 bases from V and 4 from J, leaving 5 bases between them. CDR3 size: 12 residues. In nucleotides, the CDR3 is TGTGCCAGCAGTTTATCCAGCTATGGCTACACCTTC. Amino acid sequence: CASSLSSYGYTF.

This clonotype was counted only a few times. The rearrangement uses TRBV20-1 and TRBJ2-3; D gene unclear. The CDR3 is 12 residues long. Germline V gene sequence: CDR1 DFQATT, CDR2 SNEGSKA (reference sequence). V was clipped by 6 bases and J by 5 bases, with 12 bases between them. CDR3: CSARTPVDTQYF. The CDR3 nucleotides read TGCAGTGCCAGGACCCCGGTAGATACGCAGTATTTT.

In its sample, this clonotype was seen a few times. V is TRBV2 and J is TRBJ2-2; D not resolved. Trimming removed 6 bases at V and 6 bases at J, with 5 bases between. The CDR3 runs 11 residues. CDR1 is SNHLY and CDR2 is FYNNEI in the germline V gene. The CDR3 spells CASREPGELFF. The CDR3 nucleotides read TGTGCCAGCAGAGAGCCCGGGGAGCTGTTTTTT. Supplemented by reference TRBV2 and TRBJ2-2, the full variable domain reads EPEVTQTPSHQVTQMGQEVILRCVPISNHLYFYWYRQILGQKVEFLVSFYNNEISEKSEIFDDQFSVERPDGSNFTLKIRSTKLEDSAMYFCASREPGELFFGEGSRLTVL.

The gene calls are TRBV7-2 and TRBJ1-4; D gene unclear. The CDR3 consists of 16 residues. V was pared by 3 bases and J by 4 bases, with 15 bases between. Germline V gives CDR1 SGHTA, CDR2 FQGNSA. The DNA for the CDR3 is TGTGCCAGCAGCTTGGGCCGACTAACCTATAATGAAAAACTGTTTTTT. Translating gives CASSLGRLTYNEKLFF. Full variable domain (missing parts from reference TRBV7-2 and TRBJ1-4): GAGVSQSPSNKVTEKGKDVELRCDPISGHTALYWYRQSLGQGLEFLIYFQGNSAPDKSGLPSDRFSAERTGGSVSTLTIQRTQQEDSAVYLCASSLGRLTYNEKLFFGSGTQLSVL.

Here the CDR3 DNA reads TGCGCCAGCAGCTTGGATGGGGTCAGGAATTCACCCCTCCACTTT. Translated: CASSLDGVRNSPLHF. The V call is TRBV5-1, the J call TRBJ1-6; the D is unclear. The germline V gene encodes CDR1 SGHRS and CDR2 YFSETQ. This CDR3 contains 15 residues. V was clipped by 0 bases and J by 7 bases, with 11 bases between them.